This TCR beta chain was sequenced during a study of blood T cell repertoires in COVID-19. Trimming left V 0 bases short and J 2 bases short, with 8 bases between. Germline V gene sequence: CDR1 SGHRS, CDR2 YFSETQ. The CDR3 contains 14 residues. The repertoire was sequenced with immunoSEQ multiplex PCR; TCRdb's copy has only in-frame clones and lacks some. Of some 200,000 clones in the sample, about 80% were seen once. Sequenced: peripheral blood. The clonotype originates from a man aged 25 to 40 with active or convalescent COVID-19. This chain links TRBV5-1 with TRBJ1-1, with no clear D. CDR3 DNA sequence: TGCGCCAGCAGCTTGGCCGGAGGTAACACTGAAGCTTTCTTT. This translates into CASSLAGGNTEAFF.